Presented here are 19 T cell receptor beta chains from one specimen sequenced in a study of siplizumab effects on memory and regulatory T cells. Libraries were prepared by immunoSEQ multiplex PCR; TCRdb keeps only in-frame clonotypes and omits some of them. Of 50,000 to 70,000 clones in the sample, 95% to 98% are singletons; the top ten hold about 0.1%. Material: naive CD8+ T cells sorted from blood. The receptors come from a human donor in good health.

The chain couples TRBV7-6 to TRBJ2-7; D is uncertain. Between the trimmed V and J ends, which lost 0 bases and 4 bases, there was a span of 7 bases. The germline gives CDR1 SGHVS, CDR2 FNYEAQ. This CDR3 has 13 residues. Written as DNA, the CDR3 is TGTGCCAGCAGCTTAGCGTACGGGTACGAGCAGTACTTC. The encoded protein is CASSLAYGYEQYF.

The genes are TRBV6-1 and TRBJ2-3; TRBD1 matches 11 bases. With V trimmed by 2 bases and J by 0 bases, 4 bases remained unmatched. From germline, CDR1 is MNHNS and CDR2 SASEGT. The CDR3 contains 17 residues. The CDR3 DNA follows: TGTGCCAGCAGTGAATTAGGACAGGGGGCGAGCACAGATACGCAGTATTTT. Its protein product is CASSELGQGASTDTQYF.

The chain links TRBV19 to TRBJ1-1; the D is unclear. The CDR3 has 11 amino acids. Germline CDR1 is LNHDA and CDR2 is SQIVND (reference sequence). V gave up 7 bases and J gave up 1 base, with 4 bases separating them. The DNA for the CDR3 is TGTGCCAGTAACGAGAACACTGAAGCTTTCTTT. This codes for CASNENTEAFF.

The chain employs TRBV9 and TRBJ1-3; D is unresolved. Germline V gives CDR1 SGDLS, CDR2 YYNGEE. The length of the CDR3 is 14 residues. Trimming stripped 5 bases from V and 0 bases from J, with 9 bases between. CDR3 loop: CASSLVLSGNTIYF. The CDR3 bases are TGTGCCAGCAGTTTAGTACTCTCTGGAAACACCATATATTTT. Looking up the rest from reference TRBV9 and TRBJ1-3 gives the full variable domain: DSGVTQTPKHLITATGQRVTLRCSPRSGDLSVYWYQQSLDQGLQFLIQYYNGEERAKGNILERFSAQQFPDLHSELNLSSLELGDSALYFCASSLVLSGNTIYFGEGSWLTVV.

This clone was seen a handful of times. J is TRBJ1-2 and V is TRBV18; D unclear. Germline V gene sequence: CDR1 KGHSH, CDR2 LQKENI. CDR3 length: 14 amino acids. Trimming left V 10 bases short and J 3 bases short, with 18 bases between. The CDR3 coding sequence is TGTGCCACCCATCCCGACGGCAATGACTATGGCTACACCTTC. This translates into CATHPDGNDYGYTF. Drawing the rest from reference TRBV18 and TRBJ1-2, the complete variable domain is NAGVMQNPRHLVRRRGQEARLRCSPMKGHSHVYWYRQLPEEGLKFMVYLQKENIIDESGMPKERFSAEFPKEGPSILRIQQVVRGDSAAYFCATHPDGNDYGYTFGSGTRLTVV.

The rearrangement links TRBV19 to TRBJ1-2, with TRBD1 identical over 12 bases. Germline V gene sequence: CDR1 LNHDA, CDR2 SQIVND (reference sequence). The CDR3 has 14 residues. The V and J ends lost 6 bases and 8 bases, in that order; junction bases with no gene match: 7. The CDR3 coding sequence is TGTGCCAGTAGAGGGACAGGGGGCCCGGGGGGCTACACCTTC. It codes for CASRGTGGPGGYTF. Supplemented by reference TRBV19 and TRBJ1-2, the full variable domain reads DGGITQSPKYLFRKEGQNVTLSCEQNLNHDAMYWYRQDPGQGLRLIYYSQIVNDFQKGDIAEGYSVSREKKESFPLTVTSAQKNPTAFYLCASRGTGGPGGYTFGSGTRLTVV.

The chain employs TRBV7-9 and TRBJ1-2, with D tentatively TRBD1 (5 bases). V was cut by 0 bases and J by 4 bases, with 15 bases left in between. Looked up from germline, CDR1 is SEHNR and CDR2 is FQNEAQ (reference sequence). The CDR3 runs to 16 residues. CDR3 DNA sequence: TGTGCCAGCAGCTTAGCGGAGGCAGGGTTCGGCTATGGCTACACCTTC. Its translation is CASSLAEAGFGYGYTF.

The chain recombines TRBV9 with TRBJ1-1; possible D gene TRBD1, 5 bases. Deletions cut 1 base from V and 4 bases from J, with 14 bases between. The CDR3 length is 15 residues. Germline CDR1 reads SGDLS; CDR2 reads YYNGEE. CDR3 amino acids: CASSVTGGGGTEAFF. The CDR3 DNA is TGTGCCAGCAGCGTAACCGGGGGTGGGGGCACTGAAGCTTTCTTT.

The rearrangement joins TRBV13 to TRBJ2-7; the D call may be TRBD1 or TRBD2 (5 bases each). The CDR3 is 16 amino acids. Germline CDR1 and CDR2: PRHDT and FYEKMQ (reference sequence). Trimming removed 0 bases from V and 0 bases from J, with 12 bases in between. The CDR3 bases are TGTGCCAGCAGCTTAGGCCCACGAGGGGCCTCCTACGAGCAGTACTTC. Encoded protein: CASSLGPRGASYEQYF.

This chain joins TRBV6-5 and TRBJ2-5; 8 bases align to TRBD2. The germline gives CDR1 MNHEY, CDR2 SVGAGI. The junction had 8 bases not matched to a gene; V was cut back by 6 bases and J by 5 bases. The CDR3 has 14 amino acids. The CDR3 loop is CASSTAGGGETQYF. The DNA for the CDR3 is TGTGCCAGCAGCACTGCGGGGGGTGGTGAGACCCAGTACTTC.

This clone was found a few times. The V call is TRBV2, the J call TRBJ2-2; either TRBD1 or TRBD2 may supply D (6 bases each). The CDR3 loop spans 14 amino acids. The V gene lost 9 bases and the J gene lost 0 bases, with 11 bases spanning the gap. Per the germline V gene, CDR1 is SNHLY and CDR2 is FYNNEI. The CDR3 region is CARPGDTNTGELFF. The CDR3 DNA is TGTGCCAGGCCGGGGGACACGAACACCGGGGAGCTGTTTTTT.

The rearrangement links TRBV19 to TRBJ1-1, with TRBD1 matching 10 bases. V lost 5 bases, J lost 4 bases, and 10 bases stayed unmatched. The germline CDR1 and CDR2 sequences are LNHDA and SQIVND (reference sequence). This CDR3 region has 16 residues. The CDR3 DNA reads TGTGCCAGTAGTCCCGGGACAGGGGTTTCGGGCACTGAAGCTTTCTTT. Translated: CASSPGTGVSGTEAFF. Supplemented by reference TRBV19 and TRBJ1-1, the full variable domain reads DGGITQSPKYLFRKEGQNVTLSCEQNLNHDAMYWYRQDPGQGLRLIYYSQIVNDFQKGDIAEGYSVSREKKESFPLTVTSAQKNPTAFYLCASSPGTGVSGTEAFFGQGTRLTVV.

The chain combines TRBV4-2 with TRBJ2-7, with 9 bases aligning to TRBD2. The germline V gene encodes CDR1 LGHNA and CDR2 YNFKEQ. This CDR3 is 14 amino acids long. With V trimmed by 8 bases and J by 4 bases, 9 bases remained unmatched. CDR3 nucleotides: TGTGCCAGCTCCCCGGGCGGGGGGGCATACGAGCAGTACTTC. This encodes CASSPGGGAYEQYF.

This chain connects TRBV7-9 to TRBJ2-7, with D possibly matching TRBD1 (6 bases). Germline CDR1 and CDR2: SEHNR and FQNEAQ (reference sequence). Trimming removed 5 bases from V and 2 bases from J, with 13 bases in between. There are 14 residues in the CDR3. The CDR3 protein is CASSPRTDAYEQYF. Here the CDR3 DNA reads TGTGCCAGCAGCCCCAGGACAGACGCCTACGAGCAGTACTTC. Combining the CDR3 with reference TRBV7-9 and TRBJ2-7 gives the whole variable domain DTGVSQNPRHKITKRGQNVTFRCDPISEHNRLYWYRQTLGQGPEFLTYFQNEAQLEKSRLLSDRFSAERPKGSFSTLEIQRTEQGDSAMYLCASSPRTDAYEQYFGPGTRLTVT.

The CDR3 coding sequence is TGTGCCAGCAGTTACCAGGGTGGAGAGCAGTACTTC. Amino acid sequence: CASSYQGGEQYF. The V and J genes are TRBV6-5 and TRBJ2-7, with TRBD1 as a possible D gene (5 bases). CDR1 is MNHEY, CDR2 SVGAGI, per germline. Between the trimmed V and J ends, which lost 2 bases and 7 bases, there was a span of 9 bases. The CDR3 length is 12 residues.

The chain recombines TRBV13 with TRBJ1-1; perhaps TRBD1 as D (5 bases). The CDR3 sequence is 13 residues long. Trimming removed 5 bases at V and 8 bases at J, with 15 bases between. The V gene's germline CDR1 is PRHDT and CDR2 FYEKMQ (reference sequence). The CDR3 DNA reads TGTGCCAGCAGCGGGGCCAGCCGGCTGGAAGCTTTCTTT. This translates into CASSGASRLEAFF.

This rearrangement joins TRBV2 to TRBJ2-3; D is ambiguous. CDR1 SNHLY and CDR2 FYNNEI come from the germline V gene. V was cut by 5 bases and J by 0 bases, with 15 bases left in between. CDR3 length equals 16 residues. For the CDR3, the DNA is TGTGCCAGCAGTCCCCGACTGGGCACTAGCACAGATACGCAGTATTTT. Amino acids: CASSPRLGTSTDTQYF.

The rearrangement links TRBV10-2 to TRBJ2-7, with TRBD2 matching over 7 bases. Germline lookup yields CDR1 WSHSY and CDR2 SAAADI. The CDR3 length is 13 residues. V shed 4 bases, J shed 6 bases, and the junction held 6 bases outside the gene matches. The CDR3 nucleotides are TGCGCCAGCAGTGGCGTGGGGGGGACCGAGCAGTACTTC. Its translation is CASSGVGGTEQYF.

The DNA for the CDR3 is TGTGCCAGCAGTTTACGGGGACTTCACACTGAAGCTTTCTTT. Translating gives CASSLRGLHTEAFF. The chain is built from TRBV28 and TRBJ1-1, with D possibly matching TRBD1 (5 bases). This CDR3 is 14 amino acids long. Germline loops: CDR1 MDHEN, CDR2 SYDVKM. V lost 2 bases to trimming and J lost 3 bases, with 10 bases between them.